The entry that follows covers one T cell receptor (beta chain) sequence. Its target is unknown. Germline V gene lookup returns CDR1 MNHEY and CDR2 SMNVEV (reference sequence). J gave up 5 bases and V 6 bases, and 6 bases lay outside the gene matches. The CDR3 has 15 residues. The data stem from a study of shared clonotypes between healthy human individuals. Sorted-subset replicate PCR reactions contained 150 to 200 ng DNA, corresponding to approximately 30,000 T cell genomes. The table came from immunoSEQ multiplex PCR; TCRdb's copy has only in-frame clones and leaves some out. The data show 85,000 to 100,000 clones, 60% to 70% seen once. Points from the study as a whole: Although depth was large, rarefaction showed that sequencing of the sorted subsets was incomplete.

Healthy and HIV-negative, the adult donors had no recent acute infections or vaccinations. Each CD8 memory set brought CD45RO+ cells together with CCR7-negative CD45RA+ TemRA cells. This TCR derives from a man aged 25 to 40 in good health. The sequenced sample consisted of memory CD8+ T cells sorted from blood. Subset defined: CD45RO+ cells pooled with CCR7-negative TemRA cells. The chain carries TRBV27 and TRBJ2-2; 10 bases are a match to TRBD2. CDR3 bases: TGTGCCAGCAGCCCACTAGCGGGATTTACCGGGGAGCTGTTTTTT. As protein: CASSPLAGFTGELFF.